The 30 T cell receptor beta chains presented below share a single source sample, sequenced in a study of cytomegalovirus exposure and HLA in healthy donors. 60 Vbeta and 13 Jbeta primers were used in PCR. Data came from immunoSEQ multiplex PCR; TCRdb stores just in-frame clones and leaves some out. The sample includes some 100,000 clones, around 72% seen only once; the top ten take 12% to 15%. The specimen sequenced was PBMCs. All receptors derive from a male donor in good health and CMV-seropositive.

This clone appeared once. The chain carries TRBV4-2 and TRBJ1-4; D gene ambiguous. The germline CDR1 and CDR2 sequences are LGHNA and YNFKEQ. This CDR3 contains 13 residues. The ends were cut back, 4 bases at V and 5 bases at J, with 8 bases in the middle. The CDR3 is CASSLRGNEKLFF. DNA for the CDR3: TGTGCCAGCAGCCTCAGAGGGAATGAAAAACTGTTTTTT.

This clone was seen a handful of times. The chain recombines TRBV5-1 with TRBJ2-1; 10 nucleotides line up with TRBD2. Germline loops: CDR1 SGHRS, CDR2 YFSETQ. This CDR3 is 16 amino acids long. V dropped 5 bases and J dropped 3; count of bases not matched to a gene: 8. The CDR3 sequence: CASREGASGGYNEQFF. CDR3 DNA sequence: TGCGCCAGCAGGGAGGGCGCTAGCGGGGGCTACAATGAGCAGTTCTTC.

A word on this clone: A read error may account for a junction end that differs from germline. The rearrangement joins TRBV28 to TRBJ1-2, with 7 nucleotides matching TRBD1. The CDR3 has 13 amino acids. Germline V CDR1 and CDR2: MDHEN, SYDVKM. CDR3 residues: CASRHAHRQGTLF. The CDR3 coding sequence is TGTGCCAGCAGACACGCTCATCGACAGGGAACCCTGTTC.

V and J are TRBV4-2 and TRBJ2-5; D is perhaps TRBD2 (5 bases). The germline V and J ends were trimmed by 1 base and 5 bases, with 20 bases remaining between them. The length of the CDR3 is 17 residues. CDR1 LGHNA and CDR2 YNFKEQ come from the germline V gene. CDR3 protein: CASSQGGGPRTEETQYF. DNA for the CDR3: TGTGCCAGCAGCCAAGGTGGAGGACCCCGAACGGAGGAGACCCAGTACTTC.

J is TRBJ1-2 and V is TRBV2; 9 bases are a match to TRBD1. Trimming took 6 bases from V and 2 from J; bases not matched to a gene: 7. The CDR3 covers 15 residues. Germline CDR1 reads SNHLY; CDR2 reads FYNNEI. CDR3 sequence: CASSLRQGVNYGYTF. The CDR3, as DNA: TGTGCCAGCAGCCTAAGACAGGGGGTCAACTATGGCTACACCTTC.

This chain uses TRBV6-5 with TRBJ2-7; 9 bases are shared with TRBD1. The CDR3 is made up of 14 amino acids. Trimming at V came to 8 bases and at J to 6 bases, leaving 11 bases not matched to a gene. CDR1 MNHEY and CDR2 SVGAGI come from the germline V gene. DNA for the CDR3: TGTGCCAGCCGCCGGGACAGGGAGTGTTGCGAGCAGTACTTC. Encoded protein: CASRRDRECCEQYF.

V usage is TRBV4-2 and J usage is TRBJ2-3, with 12 positions matching TRBD2. The CDR3 is made up of 15 amino acids. The V gene's germline CDR1 is LGHNA and CDR2 YNFKEQ. V lost 1 base to trimming and J lost 5 bases; unmatched junction nucleotides: 1. In DNA, the CDR3 is TGTGCCAGCAGCCAAGCACTAGCGGGGGGAGATACGCAGTATTTT. Its protein is CASSQALAGGDTQYF.

The chain employs TRBV7-9 and TRBJ2-3, with 9 bases identical to TRBD1. V shed 1 base and J 6 bases; nucleotides not matched to a gene: 5. The CDR3 spans 15 residues. Germline V gene sequence: CDR1 SEHNR, CDR2 FQNEAQ (reference sequence). Here the CDR3 DNA reads TGTGCCAGCAGCTTAGACGGGACAGGGATGGATACGCAGTATTTT. Its translation: CASSLDGTGMDTQYF. The variable domain in full, completed from reference TRBV7-9 and TRBJ2-3, reads DTGVSQNPRHKITKRGQNVTFRCDPISEHNRLYWYRQTLGQGPEFLTYFQNEAQLEKSRLLSDRFSAERPKGSFSTLEIQRTEQGDSAMYLCASSLDGTGMDTQYFGPGTRLTVL.

This chain connects TRBV5-4 to TRBJ2-4, with 7 bases aligning to TRBD1. The CDR3 length is 18 residues. Germline-derived CDR1 and CDR2 are SGHNT and YYREEE (reference sequence). Trimming cost V 2 bases and J 0 bases; bases outside gene matches: 11. The CDR3 loop reads CASSLTGAITLAKNIQYF. Written as DNA, the CDR3 is TGTGCCAGCAGCTTAACAGGGGCTATTACTCTAGCCAAAAACATTCAGTACTTC.

This chain joins TRBV7-8 and TRBJ1-5; D gene ambiguous. V lost 1 base to trimming and J lost 0 bases, with 7 bases between them. The CDR3 loop spans 15 amino acids. Germline V lookup: CDR1 SGHVS, CDR2 FQNEAQ. The CDR3 reads CASSLDSHSNQPQHF. In DNA, the CDR3 is TGTGCCAGCAGCTTAGACAGTCATAGCAATCAGCCCCAGCATTTT. Using reference TRBV7-8 and TRBJ1-5 for the parts outside the CDR3, the full variable domain is GAGVSQSPRYKVAKRGQDVALRCDPISGHVSLFWYQQALGQGPEFLTYFQNEAQLDKSGLPSDRFFAERPEGSVSTLKIQRTQQEDSAVYLCASSLDSHSNQPQHFGDGTRLSIL.

J is TRBJ1-1 and V is TRBV2, with a possible D match to TRBD1 (5 bases). The CDR3 spans 14 residues. From germline, CDR1 is SNHLY and CDR2 FYNNEI. Trimming left V 8 bases short and J 0 bases short, with 13 bases between. CDR3 loop: CASGTVTMNTEAFF. CDR3 in DNA: TGTGCCAGCGGGACTGTAACAATGAACACTGAAGCTTTCTTT.

The rearrangement uses TRBV5-1 and TRBJ2-3, with D possibly being TRBD2 (7 bases). Per the germline V gene, CDR1 is SGHRS and CDR2 is YFSETQ. The CDR3 runs to 15 residues. V lost 6 bases, J lost 0 bases, and 14 bases lay in between. The CDR3 sequence is CASTRGGASTDTQYF. In nucleotides, the CDR3 is TGCGCCAGCACTAGGGGGGGGGCGAGCACAGATACGCAGTATTTT. The whole variable domain, filled in from reference TRBV5-1 and TRBJ2-3, reads KAGVTQTPRYLIKTRGQQVTLSCSPISGHRSVSWYQQTPGQGLQFLFEYFSETQRNKGNFPGRFSGRQFSNSRSEMNVSTLELGDSALYLCASTRGGASTDTQYFGPGTRLTVL.

The chain recombines TRBV4-3 with TRBJ2-7; D uncertain. The CDR3 sequence is 15 residues long. Germline loops: CDR1 LGHNA, CDR2 YSLEER. V was cut by 0 bases and J by 2 bases, with 11 bases left in between. The CDR3 is CASSQDLHTTYEQYF. The CDR3 DNA follows: TGCGCCAGCAGCCAAGACCTTCACACCACCTACGAGCAGTACTTC.

The chain combines TRBV11-3 with TRBJ2-5; no definite D call. Germline V gene sequence: CDR1 SGHNT, CDR2 YENEEA. This CDR3 has 16 residues. Trimming cost V 1 base and J 4 bases, with 16 bases left between them. CDR3 protein: CASSLGLGPVGETQYF. In DNA, the CDR3 is TGTGCCAGCAGCTTAGGTCTGGGCCCGGTCGGAGAGACCCAGTACTTC.

The chain joins TRBV30 to TRBJ1-6; 9 bases are shared with TRBD1. Germline assignment: CDR1 GTSNPN and CDR2 SVGIG (reference sequence). V shed 2 bases and J 10 bases; nucleotides not matched to a gene: 18. The CDR3 totals 18 residues. The CDR3 nucleotides are TGTGCCTGGAGTATCGCTGACAGGGGGACCGCCGTTGGGTCACCCCTCCACTTT. Amino acid sequence: CAWSIADRGTAVGSPLHF.

This clone was detected only once. Relative to the germline gene, one junction end is altered; a read error may explain this. V is TRBV7-8 and J is TRBJ2-6, with D maybe TRBD1 (7 bases). The CDR3 is 18 amino acids. The germline gives CDR1 SGHVS, CDR2 FQNEAQ. This CDR3 reads CVSSLWRGQNSGANVLTF. Here the CDR3 DNA reads TGTGTCAGCAGCTTATGGAGGGGGCAGAACTCTGGGGCCAACGTCCTGACTTTC.

The chain combines TRBV30 with TRBJ1-5, with a possible D match to TRBD1 (5 bases). The germline V gene has CDR1 GTSNPN and CDR2 SVGIG (reference sequence). This CDR3 contains 13 residues. Trimming removed 0 bases at V and 9 bases at J, with 12 bases between. The CDR3 protein is CAWSVPGVGPQHF. For the CDR3, the DNA is TGTGCCTGGAGTGTACCGGGGGTGGGGCCCCAGCATTTT.

The J gene is TRBJ2-1, the V gene TRBV4-1, with 9 bases matching TRBD1. The CDR3 contains 14 residues. Per the germline V gene, CDR1 is MGHRA and CDR2 is YSYEKL. J lost 7 bases, V lost 4 bases, and 5 bases had no gene match. CDR3 sequence (DNA): TGCGCCAGCAGCCCCGGGACAGGGAGGAATGAGCAGTTCTTC. Its protein is CASSPGTGRNEQFF.

The chain carries TRBV25-1 and TRBJ2-2; 7 bases line up with TRBD1. This CDR3 has 14 amino acids. CDR1 is MGHDK and CDR2 is SYGVNS in the germline V gene. V trimming: 5 bases; J trimming: 4 bases; junction bases outside the gene matches: 4. The CDR3 region has the DNA TGTGCCAGCAGTCGGCGGACAGGCACCGGGGAGCTGTTTTTT. Its protein product is CASSRRTGTGELFF.

The chain uses TRBV7-8 and TRBJ2-7; D gene uncertain. The CDR3 runs to 15 residues. CDR1 SGHVS and CDR2 FQNEAQ come from the germline V gene. Trimming stripped 1 base from V and 1 base from J, with 11 bases between. DNA for the CDR3: TGTGCCAGCAGCTTAGAACTATACCCATCCTACGAGCAGTACTTC. Translation: CASSLELYPSYEQYF.

A few counts support this clone. V usage is TRBV4-3 and J usage is TRBJ1-1; TRBD1 matches 7 bases. Germline loops: CDR1 LGHNA, CDR2 YSLEER. The ends lost 1 base at V and 1 base at J; junction bases unmatched: 6. This CDR3 has 16 amino acids. The CDR3 DNA is TGCGCCAGCAGCCAAGGCTTGGGACAGTCGAACACTGAAGCTTTCTTT. Translation: CASSQGLGQSNTEAFF.

This clone was detected only a few times. The chain carries TRBV5-1 and TRBJ2-5; the D gene is possibly TRBD1 (6 bases). The J call could be wrong; TRBJ2-7 is a better fit for the DNA end. The CDR3 runs 14 residues. The germline gives CDR1 SGHRS, CDR2 YFSETQ. In DNA, the CDR3 is TGCGCCAGCAGCTTGGTTGGGACATTCTACGAGCAGTACTTC. Amino acid sequence: CASSLVGTFYEQYF.

V gene TRBV5-1 combines with J gene TRBJ2-5; D uncertain. The CDR3 spans 15 residues. The germline V gene has CDR1 SGHRS and CDR2 YFSETQ. With 0 bases removed from V and 4 bases from J, the gap between germline ends came to 13 bases. The CDR3 DNA follows: TGCGCCAGCAGCTTGGCACCCTTAGCATCAGAGACCCAGTACTTC. Amino acids: CASSLAPLASETQYF.

The chain carries TRBV5-4 and TRBJ2-5; 13 bases agree with TRBD2. The J segment lost 2 bases and the V segment lost 1 base, leaving 8 bases of the junction unmatched. The CDR3 length is 18 residues. Germline-derived CDR1 and CDR2 are SGHNT and YYREEE (reference sequence). This chain's CDR3 is CASSLLGTSGAAQETQYF. CDR3 coding DNA: TGTGCCAGCAGCTTGCTCGGGACTAGCGGGGCCGCACAAGAGACCCAGTACTTC.

The V and J genes are TRBV7-2 and TRBJ1-5, with D hard to call. Looked up from germline, CDR1 is SGHTA and CDR2 is FQGNSA. The CDR3 sequence is 13 residues long. V dropped 5 bases and J dropped 7 bases, with 12 bases sitting between them. The CDR3: CASSQESPQPQHF. CDR3 DNA sequence: TGTGCCAGCAGCCAAGAAAGCCCCCAGCCCCAGCATTTT.

The chain has TRBV30 and TRBJ2-2; the match to TRBD1 covers 7 bases. V lost 1 base, J lost 4 bases, and 12 bases stayed unmatched. Per the germline V gene, CDR1 is GTSNPN and CDR2 is SVGIG (reference sequence). CDR3 size: 17 residues. CDR3: CAWSGDTRQGVTGELFF. Here the CDR3 DNA reads TGTGCCTGGAGTGGAGATACGAGACAGGGAGTCACCGGGGAGCTGTTTTTT.

The rearrangement uses TRBV7-9 and TRBJ1-2; the D gene is possibly TRBD1 (5 bases). There are 14 residues in the CDR3. Trimming cost V 3 bases and J 2 bases, with 10 bases left between them. Germline V gene lookup returns CDR1 SEHNR and CDR2 FQNEAQ (reference sequence). The chain's CDR3 is CASSLGRDNYGYTF. CDR3 sequence (DNA): TGTGCCAGCAGCTTGGGGAGGGACAACTATGGCTACACCTTC.

The chain employs TRBV19 and TRBJ1-1, with 7 nucleotides matching TRBD1. CDR3 length equals 14 residues. V shed 7 bases and J 7 bases; nucleotides not matched to a gene: 12. Germline V lookup: CDR1 LNHDA, CDR2 SQIVND (reference sequence). CDR3 nucleotide sequence: TGTGCCAGTATCCCCCCCGGACAGGTTGATGAAGCTTTCTTT. This sequence encodes CASIPPGQVDEAFF.

This rearrangement joins TRBV12-2 to TRBJ2-3; the tabulated D call, TRBD1, remains unverified against the DNA. TRBV12-2 is given as a pseudogene. The CDR3 totals 19 residues. CDR3 in amino acids: CASRLAPCQGKPSTDTQYF. DNA of the CDR3: TGTGCAAGTCGCTTAGCCCCATGCCAGGGCAAACCTAGCACAGATACGCAGTATTTT.

The chain combines TRBV4-1 with TRBJ2-7; the D gene is possibly TRBD1 (6 bases). CDR3 length equals 11 residues. Trimming pared 5 bases from V and 5 bases from J, leaving 7 bases between. Germline V lookup: CDR1 MGHRA, CDR2 YSYEKL. CDR3 DNA sequence: TGCGCCAGCAGCTACAGGGACGAGCAGTACTTC. This sequence encodes CASSYRDEQYF.